This T cell receptor beta chain was captured in a study of shared clonotypes between healthy human individuals (dated by TCRdb to about 2020). Background on the whole study: A few men and a couple of women, aged 18 to 49 years, made up the cohort. For each donor, three plates each were used for CD4 naive and CD4 memory, two plates were used for CD8 naive, and one plate was used for CD8 memory. To estimate repertoire size and how much clonotypes are shared between individuals, the study performed deep sequencing of blood TCR repertoires from about 5 healthy adults. To increase sequencing depth and limit assay-specific biases, TCR repertoire library preparation and sequencing were carried out by different laboratories using diverse techniques. Per donor, leukapheresis produced somewhere between about 0.85 and 8.9 billion PBMCs. Overall results and qualifications from the work: Higher generation probabilities were observed for clonotypes shared by all four sorted-subset donors than for non-shared clonotypes. The small number of donors limited the genetic and exposure-history diversity represented. Even with the large sequencing depth, rarefaction of the sorted-subset datasets indicated that sequencing was incomplete. Only blood was sampled, and tissue TCR repertoires likely differ from those in blood. Based on pairwise subsampling, the degree of clonotype sharing among donors was expected to be affected by sequencing depth. When several donors were compared, the shared fraction of clonotypes was about 5% for naive CD4, 3.5% to 4% for naive CD8, roughly 2.5% for memory CD4, and around 0.4% for memory CD8. Estimated clonotype richness was generally larger for naive than for memory subsets.

The donors were healthy, HIV-negative adults with no recently reported acute infections or vaccinations. Every donor was a Caucasian adult residing in Nashville, Tennessee, USA. CD4+ T cells were enriched by magnetic negative selection, after which naive cells were positively selected on CD45RA and the negative fraction was taken as the memory subset. Blood was obtained by leukapheresis, after which PBMCs were separated by Ficoll-Histopaque density gradient centrifugation and cryopreserved in liquid nitrogen vapor phase. Purity and quantity of every magnetically sorted T cell population were checked by analytical flow cytometry. Each sorted fraction had its genomic DNA isolated and then quantified by UV absorbance on a Nanodrop 2000c. TCR CDR3 regions were amplified from genomic DNA by multiplex PCR using the deep immunoSEQ assay. Extracted genomic DNA from each cell subset was spread evenly across all wells of several immunoSEQ 96-well plates, with each plate serving as a replicate. Each replicate PCR for sorted subsets received approximately 200 ng genomic DNA, equal to roughly 33,000 T cell genomes. Purified libraries were quantified with a Qubit 3.0 fluorometer, sized on a Bioanalyzer 2100, and re-quantified with the KAPA Library Quantification kit. A separate single-read 150-cycle Illumina NextSeq 550 flow cell was used to sequence each immunoSEQ 96-well plate. The original methods were these. Because the immunoSEQ output included only junctional sequences and no quality scores, the filtering could not be the same as the filtering used for full-length reads. Sequences were annotated with PyIR, a Python wrapper for IgBLAST v1.9, using IMGT germline references to assign V/J genes and CDR3. Reads were filtered out if the reads had weak V/J assignments (E-value above 1e-6), no CDR3, stop codons, out-of-frame junctions, or ambiguous translated residues. V3J clonotypes were defined as sequences sharing an identical inferred V gene, J gene, and CDR3 amino acid sequence. Percentage overlap between repertoires was computed as shared unique clonotypes divided by the size of the smaller repertoire. Repertoire richness was assessed with RTK rarefaction, the Chao1 estimator, and Recon v2.1 estimates of unobserved clonotypes. OLGA was used to compute generation probabilities for all TCRbeta clonotypes that the gDNA method yielded from a handful of donors. TCRdb stores this immuneACCESS table with in-frame sequences only. Part of the clones is absent; in the studies checked, under half of the shortfall reflects unresolved V genes, and no reason is known for the rest. V and J calls and clone size are those listed in that table; D and trimming were worked out from the DNA. A total of more than 2 million clones appear in this sample, under 97% of them only once. Of the sample, approximately 0.13% is held by the ten largest clones.

Via the germline V gene, CDR1 is MDHEN and CDR2 SYDVKM. V is shortened by 3 bases, J by 3 bases, and the region joining them spans 14 bases. From the cysteine through the phenylalanine, the CDR3 covers 16 amino acids. The DNA shown is the 48-base CDR3, in frame from base 1. This clone was detected once. Its specific antigen is unknown. The sample holds no much larger clone one base away, and base qualities are not on file. This TCR derives from a man aged 18 to 29 in good health. Input material: naive CD4+ T cells sorted from blood. What this sample's cell subset or site label stands for: CD45RA+ positively selected. Here the chain combines TRBV28 and TRBJ2-2, with no D gene named confidently. The DNA reads TGTGCCAGCAGTTTTCCTTATTACCTCGACACCGGGGAGCTGTTTTTT. The encoded protein is CASSFPYYLDTGELFF. Here the CDR3 is joined to the reference TRBV28 and TRBJ2-2 genes, and the full variable domain is: DVKVTQSSRYLVKRTGEKVFLECVQDMDHENMFWYRQDPGLGLRLIYFSYDVKMKEKGDIPEGYSVSREKKERFSLILESASTNQTSMYLCASSFPYYLDTGELFFGEGSRLTVL.